These 21 T cell receptor beta chains originate from one sample sequenced in a study of identifying expanded T cells in peripheral blood. Assay used: immunoSEQ multiplex PCR; TCRdb lists only in-frame clones, some missing. Among over 100,000 clones, 88% were seen once, and the ten largest hold more than 6.5%. Source material: blood. Receptors originate from a person aged 18 to 75 in good health.

The rearrangement joins TRBV9 to TRBJ2-2; D remains ambiguous. Germline loops: CDR1 SGDLS, CDR2 YYNGEE. V gave up 1 base and J gave up 2 bases, with 6 bases separating them. The CDR3 is 14 amino acids. CDR3 residues: CASSVISNTGELFF. In nucleotides, the CDR3 is TGTGCCAGCAGCGTAATAAGCAACACCGGGGAGCTGTTTTTT.

The rearrangement uses TRBV19 and TRBJ2-7, with D perhaps given as TRBD1 or TRBD2 (5 bases each). The CDR3 is made up of 15 amino acids. Between the trimmed V and J ends, which lost 5 bases and 1 base, there was a span of 15 bases. CDR1 LNHDA and CDR2 SQIVND come from the germline V gene (reference sequence). The CDR3 protein is CASSRDRGGSYEQYF. CDR3 nucleotide sequence: TGTGCCAGTAGTCGGGACCGAGGTGGGTCCTACGAGCAGTACTTC.

This clone was seen just once. The chain carries TRBV19 and TRBJ1-4; 8 bases match TRBD1. The CDR3 runs 13 residues. V was pared by 5 bases and J by 7 bases, with 3 bases of the junction left unmatched. CDR1 and CDR2 from the germline V gene are LNHDA and SQIVND (reference sequence). CDR3 DNA sequence: TGTGCCAGTAGTCACGGACAGGGTGAAAAACTGTTTTTT. The encoded protein is CASSHGQGEKLFF.

V is TRBV20-1 and J is TRBJ2-4; unclear D gene. The germline V gene has CDR1 DFQATT and CDR2 SNEGSKA (reference sequence). Trimming stripped 7 bases from V and 9 bases from J, with 10 bases between. The CDR3 is 10 amino acids. CDR3 in DNA: TGCAGTGTGATAGAGCGCATTCAGTACTTC. Its protein is CSVIERIQYF.

This chain connects TRBV7-9 to TRBJ2-7; D uncertain. The germline V gene encodes CDR1 SEHNR and CDR2 FQNEAQ (reference sequence). V was trimmed by 1 base and J by 5 bases, leaving 15 bases between them. The CDR3 length is 15 residues. The CDR3 sequence: CASSLVLGWGNEQYF. CDR3 bases: TGTGCCAGCAGCTTAGTGTTGGGGTGGGGTAACGAGCAGTACTTC.

The V and J genes are TRBV5-1 and TRBJ2-2, with D perhaps TRBD1 (6 bases). The CDR3 is made up of 16 amino acids. V was shortened by 0 bases and J by 2 bases, with 11 bases between the two germline ends. Germline lookup yields CDR1 SGHRS and CDR2 YFSETQ. CDR3 protein: CASSLGRGGNTGELFF. As DNA, the CDR3 is TGCGCCAGCAGCTTGGGCAGGGGCGGTAACACCGGGGAGCTGTTTTTT.

The sample holds a few counts of this clone. The chain uses TRBV10-1 and TRBJ1-2; D unclear. This CDR3 has 13 amino acids. Germline loops: CDR1 WNHNN, CDR2 SYGVQD (reference sequence). The ends were cut back, 5 bases at V and 4 bases at J, with 11 bases in the middle. The CDR3 protein is CASSPGSSYGYTF. The CDR3 nucleotides read TGCGCCAGCAGTCCGGGGAGCTCCTATGGCTACACCTTC.

The chain is built from TRBV7-2 and TRBJ1-2, with D unresolved. CDR1 and CDR2 (germline): SGHTA, FQGNSA. The ends were cut back, 3 bases at V and 6 bases at J, with 8 bases in the middle. The CDR3 runs 12 residues. In nucleotides, the CDR3 is TGTGCCAGCAGCTTTATCCCCCATGGCTACACCTTC. Its translation: CASSFIPHGYTF.

This clone has a single count. The rearrangement joins TRBV19 to TRBJ2-2; the match to TRBD1 covers 8 bases. The germline V gene encodes CDR1 LNHDA and CDR2 SQIVND (reference sequence). The J segment lost 6 bases and the V segment lost 4 bases, leaving 4 bases of the junction unmatched. This CDR3 is built from 14 residues. Here the CDR3 reads CASSTRGPAGELFF. CDR3 bases: TGTGCCAGTAGTACCAGGGGGCCGGCCGGGGAGCTGTTTTTT. The whole variable domain, filled in from reference TRBV19 and TRBJ2-2, reads DGGITQSPKYLFRKEGQNVTLSCEQNLNHDAMYWYRQDPGQGLRLIYYSQIVNDFQKGDIAEGYSVSREKKESFPLTVTSAQKNPTAFYLCASSTRGPAGELFFGEGSRLTVL.

This clone appeared a single time. J is TRBJ2-3 and V is TRBV21-1; no DNA check was done on the table's D call, TRBD2. TRBV21-1 is tagged as a pseudogene. The CDR3 loop spans 15 amino acids. CDR3 loop: CASSPREEGTDTQYF. CDR3 coding DNA: TGTGCCAGCAGCCCCCGGGAAGAGGGCACAGATACGCAGTATTTT.

The rearrangement links TRBV5-1 to TRBJ1-2; tentatively, D is TRBD1 (6 bases). The V end was cut by 0 bases, the J end by 8 bases, with 20 bases between. Germline CDR1 and CDR2: SGHRS and YFSETQ. The CDR3 extends over 16 amino acids. The CDR3 spells CASSLAQGRGWRGYTF. In DNA, the CDR3 is TGCGCCAGCAGCTTGGCCCAGGGCAGGGGATGGCGAGGCTACACCTTC.

The chain couples TRBV14 to TRBJ2-1, with TRBD2 identical over 7 bases. The CDR3 sequence is 16 residues long. Per the germline V gene, CDR1 is SGHDN and CDR2 is FVKESK. Trimming cost V 7 bases and J 0 bases; bases outside gene matches: 9. The CDR3 here is CASNRVGGSSYNEQFF. Written as DNA, the CDR3 is TGTGCCAGCAACCGGGTCGGGGGGAGCTCCTACAATGAGCAGTTCTTC. Full variable domain (rest looked up from reference TRBV14 and TRBJ2-1): EAGVTQFPSHSVIEKGQTVTLRCDPISGHDNLYWYRRVMGKEIKFLLHFVKESKQDESGMPNNRFLAERTGGTYSTLKVQPAELEDSGVYFCASNRVGGSSYNEQFFGPGTRLTVL.

This clone occurred a few times. The rearrangement joins TRBV9 to TRBJ1-2; maybe TRBD1 (5 bases). In germline, CDR1 is SGDLS, CDR2 YYNGEE. V was trimmed by 2 bases and J by 2 bases, leaving 10 bases between them. This CDR3 has 14 amino acids. CDR3 in DNA: TGTGCCAGCAGCGTTGGGACTTCCAACTATGGCTACACCTTC. This encodes CASSVGTSNYGYTF.

V gene TRBV2 combines with J gene TRBJ2-1; 13 bases line up with TRBD2. Germline V lookup: CDR1 SNHLY, CDR2 FYNNEI. This CDR3 spans 15 amino acids. The V segment lost 5 bases and the J segment 6 bases; nucleotides outside the gene matches: 4. The CDR3 protein is CASSPGLAGVNEQFF. In nucleotides, the CDR3 is TGTGCCAGCAGTCCTGGACTAGCGGGGGTCAATGAGCAGTTCTTC.

This clone was counted between two and nine times. This chain connects TRBV19 to TRBJ1-2; 8 nucleotides align to TRBD1. Germline V gives CDR1 LNHDA, CDR2 SQIVND (reference sequence). This CDR3 comprises 13 residues. V gave up 3 bases and J gave up 6 bases; unmatched junction bases: 3. CDR3 DNA sequence: TGTGCCAGTAGTATTCGGACAGGGAATGGCTACACCTTC. It yields the protein CASSIRTGNGYTF.

V usage is TRBV2 and J usage is TRBJ1-1, with D tentatively TRBD1 (5 bases). Trimming cost V 3 bases and J 0 bases, with 8 bases left between them. Germline V gene lookup returns CDR1 SNHLY and CDR2 FYNNEI. CDR3 length: 14 residues. CDR3 sequence (DNA): TGTGCCAGCAGTGAGGGGGGGTTGAACACTGAAGCTTTCTTT. Translating it yields CASSEGGLNTEAFF.

The chain recombines TRBV5-1 with TRBJ2-3, with no clear D. CDR3 size: 12 residues. Between the trimmed V and J ends, which lost 4 bases and 4 bases, there was a span of 7 bases. Germline V lookup: CDR1 SGHRS, CDR2 YFSETQ. CDR3 region: CASSASPDTQYF. The CDR3 nucleotides are TGCGCCAGCAGCGCCTCCCCAGATACGCAGTATTTT.

Of note for this clone: The junction departs from the called germline gene at one end, perhaps through a read error. Different DNA sequences within this sample yield the same CDR3. The V call is TRBV6-5, the J call TRBJ1-5, with D tentatively TRBD1 (6 bases). This CDR3 is built from 15 residues. Looked up from germline, CDR1 is MNHEY and CDR2 is SVGAGI. CDR3 sequence reads: CASSYGPGGNQPQHF. CDR3 nucleotides: TGCGCCAGCAGTTACGGCCCAGGGGGCAATCAGCCCCAGCATTTT.

The V call is TRBV19, the J call TRBJ2-2; 12 nucleotides match TRBD2. The germline V gene encodes CDR1 LNHDA and CDR2 SQIVND (reference sequence). The CDR3 extends over 19 amino acids. V shed 7 bases and J 2 bases; nucleotides not matched to a gene: 14. This CDR3 reads CASKPPGLAGQGNTGELFF. The DNA of the CDR3 is TGTGCCAGTAAGCCCCCCGGACTAGCGGGGCAGGGAAACACCGGGGAGCTGTTTTTT.

This clone was counted a few times. The gene calls are TRBV2 and TRBJ1-6; no reliable D call. The V end lost 7 bases, the J end lost 4 bases, and 8 bases lay between the germline ends. Looked up from germline, CDR1 is SNHLY and CDR2 is FYNNEI. The CDR3 extends over 13 amino acids. The CDR3, as DNA: TGTGCCAGCATCGAAGATTATAATTCACCCCTCCACTTT. Translated, it gives CASIEDYNSPLHF.

J is TRBJ1-1 and V is TRBV13, with D unclear. Trimming stripped 2 bases from V and 5 bases from J, with 12 bases between. The CDR3 is made up of 14 amino acids. Germline V gives CDR1 PRHDT, CDR2 FYEKMQ (reference sequence). The DNA for the CDR3 is TGTGCCAGCAGCTTATTCGGGGTAGGGACTGAAGCTTTCTTT. Encoded protein: CASSLFGVGTEAFF.